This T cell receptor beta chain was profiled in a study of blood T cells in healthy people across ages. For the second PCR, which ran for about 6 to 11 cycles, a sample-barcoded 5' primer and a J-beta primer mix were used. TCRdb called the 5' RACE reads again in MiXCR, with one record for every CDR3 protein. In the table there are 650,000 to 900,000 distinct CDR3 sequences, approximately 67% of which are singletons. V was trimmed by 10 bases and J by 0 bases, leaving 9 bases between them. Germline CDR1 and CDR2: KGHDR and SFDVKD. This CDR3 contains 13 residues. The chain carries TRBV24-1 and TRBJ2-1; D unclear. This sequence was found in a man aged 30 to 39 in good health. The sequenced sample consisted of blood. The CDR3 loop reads CATGSSSYNEQFF. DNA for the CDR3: TGTGCCACGGGATCCAGCTCCTACAATGAGCAGTTCTTC.